The 25 T cell receptor beta chains reported below all come from one sample, sequenced in a study of T cell repertoires in cytomegalovirus infection. TCRdb processed the reads anew with MiXCR; each CDR3 protein has one entry. The sample lists 450,000 to 650,000 distinct CDR3 sequences; about 30% were seen once. Specimen: PBMCs. The receptors here all came from a human donor in good health (CMV status not recorded). Some clones in this sample may be carry-over from other donors' samples.

V and J are TRBV7-6 and TRBJ2-7, with 7 bases fitting TRBD2. CDR1 is SGHVS, CDR2 FNYEAQ, per germline. With 5 bases clipped from V and 1 base from J, the junction kept 8 bases outside the gene matches. The CDR3 covers 15 residues. CDR3 sequence reads: CASSDSGAGSYEQYF. Written as DNA, the CDR3 is TGTGCCAGCAGCGATTCGGGAGCGGGGTCCTACGAGCAGTACTTC.

In this sample, this clonotype turned up a few times. The rearrangement uses TRBV14 and TRBJ1-1; unclear D gene. Between the trimmed V and J ends, which lost 0 bases and 6 bases, there was a span of 20 bases. Germline V gene data show CDR1 as SGHDN and CDR2 as FVKESK. CDR3 length equals 17 residues. CDR3 nucleotides: TGTGCCAGCAGCCAAGACCCCCGGGAGCGGCGGAGTCCTGAAGCTTTCTTT. This encodes CASSQDPRERRSPEAFF. Combining the CDR3 with reference TRBV14 and TRBJ1-1 gives the whole variable domain EAGVTQFPSHSVIEKGQTVTLRCDPISGHDNLYWYRRVMGKEIKFLLHFVKESKQDESGMPNNRFLAERTGGTYSTLKVQPAELEDSGVYFCASSQDPRERRSPEAFFGQGTRLTVV.

Many counts were recorded for this clonotype. The rearrangement links TRBV7-2 to TRBJ1-4, with D maybe TRBD1 (6 bases). Trimming cost V 5 bases and J 4 bases, with 17 bases left between them. Germline CDR1 SGHTA, CDR2 FQGNSA. CDR3 length equals 16 residues. DNA for the CDR3: TGTGCCAGCAGCATCGGACAGACGAGGTATAATGAAAAACTGTTTTTT. Its translation is CASSIGQTRYNEKLFF.

This clonotype has a handful of counts. V and J are TRBV7-9 and TRBJ2-7; D not resolved. This CDR3 is 12 amino acids long. The germline V and J ends were trimmed by 8 bases and 2 bases, with 10 bases remaining between them. Germline V gives CDR1 SEHNR, CDR2 FQNEAQ (reference sequence). CDR3 coding DNA: TGTGCCAGCGGTCTAAACGCCTACGAGCAGTACTTC. Amino acid sequence: CASGLNAYEQYF.

This clonotype was picked up many times. CDR3 loop: CASSPRGQLVEKLFF. CDR3 DNA: TGTGCCAGCAGCCCCCGAGGACAGTTGGTGGAAAAACTGTTTTTT. The V and J genes are TRBV7-8 and TRBJ1-4; D possibly corresponds to TRBD1 (6 bases). The V gene lost 5 bases and the J gene lost 8 bases, with 18 bases spanning the gap. This CDR3 region has 15 residues. The germline gives CDR1 SGHVS, CDR2 FQNEAQ.

The chain carries TRBV12-3 or TRBV12-4 and TRBJ1-5; 9 nucleotides match TRBD1. The CDR3 length is 16 residues. J gave up 3 bases and V 5 bases, and 8 bases lay outside the gene matches. The CDR3 DNA reads TGTGCCAGCAGTCGCCCCGGGACAGGGAACAATCAGCCCCAGCATTTT. It yields the protein CASSRPGTGNNQPQHF.

The V gene is TRBV28, the J gene TRBJ2-3; 12 nucleotides line up with TRBD1. The CDR3 extends over 15 amino acids. V dropped 8 bases and J dropped 2; count of bases not matched to a gene: 5. Germline V CDR1 and CDR2: MDHEN, SYDVKM. CDR3 in amino acids: CASGDRGLFTDTQYF. CDR3 nucleotides: TGTGCCAGCGGGGACAGGGGGCTCTTCACAGATACGCAGTATTTT.

The rearrangement links TRBV14 to TRBJ1-4; possibly TRBD1 for D (5 bases). The CDR3 extends over 16 amino acids. CDR1 and CDR2 from the germline V gene are SGHDN and FVKESK. Trimming stripped 5 bases from V and 0 bases from J, with 13 bases between. This CDR3 reads CASSKRRGSTNEKLFF. The CDR3 nucleotides are TGTGCCAGCAGCAAACGAAGGGGTTCAACTAATGAAAAACTGTTTTTT.

The chain employs TRBV6-5 and TRBJ2-3, with unresolved D. CDR1 and CDR2 from the germline V gene are MNHEY and SVGAGI. The CDR3 has 17 amino acids. Deletions cut 2 bases from V and 0 bases from J, with 15 bases between. The CDR3 bases are TGTGCCAGCAGTTACAGGCCCGAGATGTTTAGCACAGATACGCAGTATTTT. Translated, it gives CASSYRPEMFSTDTQYF.

V is TRBV28 and J is TRBJ1-2; no definite D call. The V end lost 2 bases, the J end lost 8 bases, and 6 bases lay between the germline ends. CDR1 and CDR2 (germline): MDHEN, SYDVKM. The CDR3 runs to 11 residues. The CDR3 sequence is CASSLPGGYTF. CDR3 nucleotides: TGTGCCAGCAGTTTACCGGGGGGCTACACCTTC.

This clonotype has a single count. This sequence joins TRBV7-3 and TRBJ2-5; D unclear. The CDR3 length is 13 residues. Germline CDR1 SGHTA, CDR2 FQGTGA. The ends were cut back, 2 bases at V and 5 bases at J, with 9 bases in the middle. CDR3 sequence: CASSLEAPETQYF. The CDR3 nucleotides are TGTGCCAGCAGCTTAGAAGCACCCGAGACCCAGTACTTC.

This clonotype appeared many times. The chain links TRBV28 to TRBJ2-7; the D is unclear. With 10 bases removed from V and 1 base from J, the gap between germline ends came to 14 bases. Germline assignment: CDR1 MDHEN and CDR2 SYDVKM. The CDR3 is 13 amino acids. This chain's CDR3 is CATWHPVSYEQYF. CDR3 coding DNA: TGTGCCACCTGGCATCCGGTGTCCTACGAGCAGTACTTC.

CDR3 DNA: TGCAGTGCCCCATCGGTGGACGAGCAGTACTTC. This translates into CSAPSVDEQYF. The V gene is TRBV20-1, the J gene TRBJ2-7; D unclear. Per germline, CDR1 DFQATT and CDR2 SNEGSKA (reference sequence). This CDR3 is 11 amino acids long. V lost 6 bases and J lost 5, with 11 bases in between.

The J gene is TRBJ2-5, the V gene TRBV28, with D tentatively TRBD2 (7 bases). V lost 2 bases, J lost 5 bases, and 12 bases lay in between. Germline CDR1 reads MDHEN; CDR2 reads SYDVKM. This CDR3 comprises 14 residues. CDR3 bases: TGTGCCAGCAGTTTAGGGGGGCGGGAGGAGACCCAGTACTTC. It is translated as CASSLGGREETQYF.

The V and J genes are TRBV12-3 or TRBV12-4 and TRBJ1-3; 8 positions agree with TRBD1. CDR3 length: 17 amino acids. The junction had 10 bases not matched to a gene; V was cut back by 3 bases and J by 3 bases. The CDR3 DNA sequence: TGTGCCAGCAGTTTCATTTTGCAGGGGGCTGGTGGAAACACCATATATTTT. As protein: CASSFILQGAGGNTIYF.

This clonotype came up a few times. The V gene is TRBV19, the J gene TRBJ2-3; maybe TRBD1 (6 bases). V was cut by 4 bases and J by 0 bases, with 11 bases left in between. CDR1 is LNHDA, CDR2 SQIVND, per germline (reference sequence). CDR3 length: 15 amino acids. The CDR3 sequence is CASSTSQGSTDTQYF. The CDR3 DNA reads TGTGCCAGTAGTACCTCCCAGGGGAGCACAGATACGCAGTATTTT.

The chain carries TRBV12-3 or TRBV12-4 and TRBJ2-3; D might be TRBD1 (5 bases). The CDR3 extends over 15 amino acids. With 3 bases removed from V and 4 bases from J, the gap between germline ends came to 14 bases. This CDR3 reads CASSFQGTLADTQYF. The CDR3 DNA reads TGTGCCAGCAGTTTCCAGGGTACGCTAGCAGATACGCAGTATTTT.

This clonotype was observed at least ten times. The genes are TRBV7-6 and TRBJ2-5; TRBD2 agrees at 7 bases. Looked up from germline, CDR1 is SGHVS and CDR2 is FNYEAQ. J lost 4 bases, V lost 5 bases, and 10 bases had no gene match. The CDR3 spans 15 residues. CDR3 loop: CASSPRAGRVETQYF. The CDR3 DNA reads as TGTGCCAGCAGCCCCAGGGCAGGGAGGGTAGAGACCCAGTACTTC.

The CDR3 here is CSARDILAGEQFF. CDR3 nucleotide sequence: TGCAGTGCTAGAGATATTCTTGCCGGGGAGCAGTTCTTC. The chain joins TRBV20-1 to TRBJ2-1; D is unclear. Germline V lookup: CDR1 DFQATT, CDR2 SNEGSKA (reference sequence). Trimming stripped 0 bases from V and 10 bases from J, with 13 bases between. This CDR3 has 13 residues.

The chain is built from TRBV2 and TRBJ2-4; possible D gene TRBD1, 6 bases. Between the trimmed V and J ends, which lost 6 bases and 1 base, there was a span of 13 bases. Per the germline V gene, CDR1 is SNHLY and CDR2 is FYNNEI. CDR3 length: 15 amino acids. This CDR3 is CASREPQGAKNIQYF. As DNA, the CDR3 is TGTGCCAGCAGGGAGCCGCAGGGGGCCAAAAACATTCAGTACTTC.

The gene calls are TRBV20-1 and TRBJ1-1, with D unclear. V was trimmed by 3 bases and J by 0 bases, leaving 11 bases between them. Germline CDR1 DFQATT, CDR2 SNEGSKA (reference sequence). The CDR3 extends over 14 amino acids. The CDR3 here is CSASSGQLNTEAFF. For the CDR3, the DNA is TGCAGTGCTAGCTCAGGTCAGCTGAACACTGAAGCTTTCTTT.

This sequence joins TRBV5-5 and TRBJ2-1; D is unclear. Germline loops: CDR1 SGHKS, CDR2 YYEKEE (reference sequence). V shed 2 bases and J shed 7 bases, with 19 bases lying between them. This CDR3 has 16 amino acids. The CDR3: CASSFSMVALLNEQFF. The CDR3, as DNA: TGTGCCAGCAGCTTTTCTATGGTAGCACTTTTGAATGAGCAGTTCTTC.

There are many counts of this clonotype. The chain employs TRBV7-8 and TRBJ1-5, with a possible D match to TRBD1 (5 bases). Germline assignment: CDR1 SGHVS and CDR2 FQNEAQ. The V end was cut by 6 bases, the J end by 6 bases, with 21 bases between. This CDR3 has 16 residues. The CDR3: CASSSLQDRGFQPQHF. The CDR3, as DNA: TGTGCCAGCAGTTCCCTACAAGATAGGGGATTTCAGCCCCAGCATTTT. Full variable domain (missing parts from reference TRBV7-8 and TRBJ1-5): GAGVSQSPRYKVAKRGQDVALRCDPISGHVSLFWYQQALGQGPEFLTYFQNEAQLDKSGLPSDRFFAERPEGSVSTLKIQRTQQEDSAVYLCASSSLQDRGFQPQHFGDGTRLSIL.

The chain recombines TRBV18 with TRBJ1-5, with D perhaps TRBD1 (6 bases). This CDR3 is built from 14 residues. Trimming took 2 bases from V and 2 from J, leaving 7 bases between them. The germline V gene encodes CDR1 KGHSH and CDR2 LQKENI. The CDR3 loop is CASSPKGGNQPQHF. Here the CDR3 DNA reads TGTGCCAGCTCACCAAAGGGGGGCAATCAGCCCCAGCATTTT.

This clonotype was recorded at least ten times. The V gene is TRBV7-2, the J gene TRBJ1-2, with TRBD1 matching over 10 bases. V shed 5 bases and J 3 bases; nucleotides not matched to a gene: 9. Germline lookup yields CDR1 SGHTA and CDR2 FQGNSA. The CDR3 consists of 16 residues. CDR3 DNA sequence: TGTGCCAGCAGCCCCCGCCGAGGACAGGGGGACTATGGCTACACCTTC. It yields the protein CASSPRRGQGDYGYTF.